There are a few counts of the clone carrying this TCR beta chain. Its antigen is unidentified. Amplification of TCR beta used genomic DNA extracted from peripheral blood. This record comes from a study of T cell repertoires in aging, cancer and after chemotherapy. Study-wide background: Millions of TCR reads were in the whole dataset. Study-level points and caveats: Loss of evenness, beyond lost richness, contributed to age-related TCR diversity decline in cancer patients. Compared with age-matched healthy donors, untreated hematological or solid cancer patients showed higher blood TCR clonality.

Rearranged V-D-J TRB sequences were amplified with a mixed TRB-A/B primer pool. TCRdb re-called the multiplex PCR reads through MiXCR, storing one row per CDR3 protein. The repertoire holds approximately 8,800 distinct CDR3 sequences, 25% to 40% seen once, with roughly 10% in the top ten. Sequencing used blood. The receptor was isolated from a human donor in good health.

The CDR3 loop reads CAIKPGGTTDTQYF. The CDR3 nucleotides are TGTGCCATCAAGCCCGGGGGGACCACAGATACGCAGTATTTT. This chain links TRBV10-3 with TRBJ2-3; 7 nucleotides match TRBD2. Unmatched junction bases numbered 6, after V lost 7 bases and J lost 2 bases. The CDR3 runs to 14 residues. CDR1 is ENHRY, CDR2 SYGVKD, per germline.